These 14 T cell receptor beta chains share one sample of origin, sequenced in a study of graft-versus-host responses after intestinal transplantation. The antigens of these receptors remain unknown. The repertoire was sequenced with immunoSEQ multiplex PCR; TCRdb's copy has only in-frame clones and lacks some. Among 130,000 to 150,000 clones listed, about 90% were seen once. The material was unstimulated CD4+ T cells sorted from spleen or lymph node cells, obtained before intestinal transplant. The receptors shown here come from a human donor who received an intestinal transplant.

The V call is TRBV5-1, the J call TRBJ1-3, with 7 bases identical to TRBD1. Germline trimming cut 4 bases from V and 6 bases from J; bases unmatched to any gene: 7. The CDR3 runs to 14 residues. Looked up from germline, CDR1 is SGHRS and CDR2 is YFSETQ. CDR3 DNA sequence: TGCGCCAGCAGCCGCGACAGGGCGGAAAACACCATATATTTT. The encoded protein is CASSRDRAENTIYF.

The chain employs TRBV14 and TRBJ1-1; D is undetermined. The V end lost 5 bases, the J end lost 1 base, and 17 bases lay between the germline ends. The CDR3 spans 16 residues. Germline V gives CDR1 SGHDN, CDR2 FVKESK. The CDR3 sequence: CASSAKRNGWNTEAFF. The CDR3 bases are TGTGCCAGCAGCGCAAAACGGAACGGGTGGAACACTGAAGCTTTCTTT.

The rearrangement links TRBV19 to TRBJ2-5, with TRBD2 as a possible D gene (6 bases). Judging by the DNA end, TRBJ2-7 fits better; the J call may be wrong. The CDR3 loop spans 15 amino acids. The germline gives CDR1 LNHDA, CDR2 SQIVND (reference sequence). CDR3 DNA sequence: TGTGCCAGTACTCCCTCGGGGACTCCCTCCTACGAGCAGTACTTC. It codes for CASTPSGTPSYEQYF.

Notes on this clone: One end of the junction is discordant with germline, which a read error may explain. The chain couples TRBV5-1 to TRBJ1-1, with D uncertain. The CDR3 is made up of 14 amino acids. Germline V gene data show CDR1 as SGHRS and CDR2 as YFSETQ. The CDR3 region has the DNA TGCGCCAGCAGCTTGGCCCCGGGGAGCGCTGAAACTTTCTTT. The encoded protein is CASSLAPGSAETFF.

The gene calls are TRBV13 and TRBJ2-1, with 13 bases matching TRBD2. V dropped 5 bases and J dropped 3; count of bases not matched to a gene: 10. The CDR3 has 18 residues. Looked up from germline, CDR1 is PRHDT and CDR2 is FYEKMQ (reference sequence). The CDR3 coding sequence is TGTGCCAGCAGCCTGATTCCCGGGACTAGCGGGAACTACAATGAGCAGTTCTTC. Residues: CASSLIPGTSGNYNEQFF.

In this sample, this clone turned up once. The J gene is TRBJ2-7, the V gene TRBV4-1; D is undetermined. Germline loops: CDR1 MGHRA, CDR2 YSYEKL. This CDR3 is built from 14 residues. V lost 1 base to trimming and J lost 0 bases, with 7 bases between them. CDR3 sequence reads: CASSQAVSSYEQYF. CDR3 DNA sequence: TGCGCCAGCAGCCAAGCGGTTAGCTCCTACGAGCAGTACTTC.

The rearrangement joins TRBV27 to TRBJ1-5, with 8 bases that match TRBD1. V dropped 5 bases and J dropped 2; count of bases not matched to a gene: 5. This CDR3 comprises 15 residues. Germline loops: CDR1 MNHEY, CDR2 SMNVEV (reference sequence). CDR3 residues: CASSARGLGNQPQHF. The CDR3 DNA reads TGTGCCAGCAGTGCCAGGGGGCTGGGCAATCAGCCCCAGCATTTT.

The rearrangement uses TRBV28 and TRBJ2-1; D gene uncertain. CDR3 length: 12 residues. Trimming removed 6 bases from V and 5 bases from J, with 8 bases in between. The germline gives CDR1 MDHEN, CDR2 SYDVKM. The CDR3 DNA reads TGTGCCAGCAGCCGCGTGCACAATGAGCAGTTCTTC. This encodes CASSRVHNEQFF.

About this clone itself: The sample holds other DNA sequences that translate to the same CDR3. The CDR3 DNA is TGTGCCAGCAGTTCTCCCGGGCCATACGAGCAGTACTTC. This translates into CASSSPGPYEQYF. The chain couples TRBV28 to TRBJ2-7; D is undetermined. From germline, CDR1 is MDHEN and CDR2 SYDVKM. Trimming cost V 4 bases and J 4 bases, with 11 bases left between them. CDR3 length equals 13 residues.

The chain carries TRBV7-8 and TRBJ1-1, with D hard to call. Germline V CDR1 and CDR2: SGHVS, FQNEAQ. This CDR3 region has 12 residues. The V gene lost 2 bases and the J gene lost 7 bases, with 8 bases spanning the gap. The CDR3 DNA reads TGTGCCAGCAGCTTAAACAGAGATGAAGCTTTCTTT. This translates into CASSLNRDEAFF.

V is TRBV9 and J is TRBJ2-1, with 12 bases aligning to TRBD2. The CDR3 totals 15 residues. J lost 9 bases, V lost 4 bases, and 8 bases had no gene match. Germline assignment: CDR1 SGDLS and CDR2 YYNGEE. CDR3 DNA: TGTGCCAGCAGCAACGGACTAGCGGGAAAAGGTGAGCAGTTCTTC. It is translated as CASSNGLAGKGEQFF.

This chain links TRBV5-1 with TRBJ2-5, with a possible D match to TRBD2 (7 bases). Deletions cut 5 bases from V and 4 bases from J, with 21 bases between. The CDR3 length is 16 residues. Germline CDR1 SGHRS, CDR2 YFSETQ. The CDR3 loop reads CASSAGAGDPVETQYF. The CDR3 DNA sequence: TGCGCCAGCAGTGCAGGGGCGGGAGATCCGGTAGAGACCCAGTACTTC.

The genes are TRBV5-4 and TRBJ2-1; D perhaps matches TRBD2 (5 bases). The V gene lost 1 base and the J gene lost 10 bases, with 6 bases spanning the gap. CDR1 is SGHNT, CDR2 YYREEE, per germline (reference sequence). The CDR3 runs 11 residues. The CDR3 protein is CASSLTGEQFF. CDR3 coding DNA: TGTGCCAGCAGCTTGACGGGAGAGCAGTTCTTC. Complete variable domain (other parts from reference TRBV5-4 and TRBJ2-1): ETGVTQSPTHLIKTRGQQVTLRCSSQSGHNTVSWYQQALGQGPQFIFQYYREEENGRGNFPPRFSGLQFPNYSSELNVNALELDDSALYLCASSLTGEQFFGPGTRLTVL.

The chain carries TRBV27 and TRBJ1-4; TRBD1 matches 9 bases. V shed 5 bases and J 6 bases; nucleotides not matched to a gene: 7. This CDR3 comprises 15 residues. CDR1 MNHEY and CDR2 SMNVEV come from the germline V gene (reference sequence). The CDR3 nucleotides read TGTGCCAGCAGTCCCTTTAGGGACAGGGATGAAAAACTGTTTTTT. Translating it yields CASSPFRDRDEKLFF. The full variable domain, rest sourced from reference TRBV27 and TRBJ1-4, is EAQVTQNPRYLITVTGKKLTVTCSQNMNHEYMSWYRQDPGLGLRQIYYSMNVEVTDKGDVPEGYKVSRKEKRNFPLILESPSPNQTSLYFCASSPFRDRDEKLFFGSGTQLSVL.